Below, 5 T cell receptor beta chains from the same sample are listed, as sequenced in a study of blood T cell repertoires in COVID-19. TCRdb keeps only in-frame clones here, not all; method: immunoSEQ multiplex PCR. This sample has approximately 150,000 clones, with 84% found just once. Sequencing was done on a sample of PBMCs or T cells enriched from blood (not recorded which). Every receptor here comes from a woman aged 45-60 years who had recovered from COVID-19.

The gene calls are TRBV27 and TRBJ1-2; D possibly corresponds to TRBD1 (5 bases). The CDR3 extends over 12 amino acids. Trimming took 2 bases from V and 5 from J, leaving 6 bases between them. The germline CDR1 and CDR2 sequences are MNHEY and SMNVEV (reference sequence). The CDR3 loop reads CASSLQGYGYTF. CDR3 DNA sequence: TGTGCCAGCAGTTTACAGGGATATGGCTACACCTTC.

V is TRBV10-3 and J is TRBJ2-2, with TRBD2 identical over 7 bases. The CDR3 is 16 amino acids. Germline trimming cut 0 bases from V and 4 bases from J; bases unmatched to any gene: 5. Germline CDR1 reads ENHRY; CDR2 reads SYGVKD. CDR3 in amino acids: CAISESEAGPTGELFF. The CDR3 DNA follows: TGTGCCATCAGTGAGTCTGAAGCGGGGCCCACCGGGGAGCTGTTTTTT.

V gene TRBV12-3 or TRBV12-4 combines with J gene TRBJ1-2; 8 bases map to TRBD1. V lost 7 bases, J lost 9 bases, and 10 bases stayed unmatched. CDR3 length: 13 residues. The CDR3 coding sequence is TGTGCCAGCAAAGCGACAGGGGCATGGAGCTACACCTTC. Amino acid sequence: CASKATGAWSYTF.

This chain connects TRBV5-1 to TRBJ1-6; 10 bases fit TRBD1. CDR1 and CDR2 from the germline V gene are SGHRS and YFSETQ. The ends lost 5 bases at V and 9 bases at J; junction bases unmatched: 14. CDR3 length: 17 residues. For the CDR3, the DNA is TGCGCCAGCAGGGGGACAGGGGCCGCGCGAGAGAGTTCACCCCTCCACTTT. Amino acid sequence: CASRGTGAARESSPLHF.

The genes are TRBV28 and TRBJ1-2, with D possibly being TRBD1 (6 bases). Trimming shortened V by 6 bases and J by 3 bases, and 14 bases separated the two germline ends. This CDR3 contains 14 residues. Germline lookup yields CDR1 MDHEN and CDR2 SYDVKM. The CDR3 loop is CASSPTGIDYGYTF. In DNA form, the CDR3 reads TGTGCCAGCAGCCCCACAGGGATTGACTATGGCTACACCTTC.